This is a list of T cell receptor beta chains from one sample in a study of cytomegalovirus exposure and HLA in healthy donors. The data were produced by immunoSEQ multiplex PCR, yet TCRdb's version contains in-frame clones alone and is incomplete. The table lists around 110,000 clones, about 87% of them singletons. The sample consisted of PBMCs. The origin of the receptors is a woman younger than 35 in good health and CMV-seropositive. The CDR3 runs from the conserved cysteine through the conserved F or W. The D gene is left open where the match is weak. Size values are once, few and many counts, or a class for expanded clones, and some rows have none.

D gene | J gene | V gene | clone size | CDR3 DNA | CDR3 protein
TRBD1 | TRBJ1-2 | TRBV28 | once | TGTGCCAGCACCATGGTGGACAGGGGAAACTATGGCTACACCTTC | CASTMVDRGNYGYTF
TRBD1 | TRBJ1-2 | TRBV29-1 | . | TGCAGCGTGAATAACGGACAGGAAGGTTCTAACTATGGCTACACCTTC | CSVNNGQEGSNYGYTF
. | TRBJ1-1 | TRBV5-6 | . | TGTGCCAGCAGCTACCTAGATAGGATGAACACTGAAGCTTTCTTT | CASSYLDRMNTEAFF
TRBD2 | TRBJ2-3 | TRBV4-1 | . | TGCGCCAGCAGCCAAGTCCCGGGCGGGGGAGCAGATACGCAGTATTTT | CASSQVPGGGADTQYF
. | TRBJ2-6 | TRBV14 | . | TGTGCCAGCAGGAGGGCTGGGGCCAACGTCCTGACTTTC | CASRRAGANVLTF
. | TRBJ2-2 | TRBV13 | . | TGTGCCAGCAGCTTAACTCTATTCGGGAACACCGGGGAGCTGTTTTTT | CASSLTLFGNTGELFF
. | TRBJ2-1 | TRBV27 | . | TGTGCCAGCAGTTTATCAGGGGACAATGAGCAGTTCTTC | CASSLSGDNEQFF
. | TRBJ1-1 | TRBV28 | . | TGTGCCAGCAGCAGCAGGGGACGCACTGAAGCTTTCTTT | CASSSRGRTEAFF
. | TRBJ2-3 | TRBV29-1 | once | TGCAGCGTTGAAGATGGTCGGACTCACGCAGATACGCAGTATTTT | CSVEDGRTHADTQYF
TRBD1 | TRBJ2-3 | TRBV7-2 | . | TGTGCCAGCAGCTTAAGACAGGGGGCGACAGATACGCAGTATTTT | CASSLRQGATDTQYF
. | TRBJ2-3 | TRBV7-9 | . | TGTGCCACCCCGCAGGGGTTAGATACGCAGTATTTT | CATPQGLDTQYF
TRBD1 | TRBJ2-5 | TRBV28 | . | TGTGCCAGCCGCCTGGGACAGCAAGAGACCCAGTACTTC | CASRLGQQETQYF